A selection of T cell receptor beta chains follows, all from one sample in a study of cytomegalovirus exposure and HLA in healthy donors. The table came from immunoSEQ multiplex PCR; TCRdb's copy has only in-frame clones and leaves some out. Of some 190,000 clones listed, roughly four fifths were seen once; the top ten hold under 2%. Sample: PBMCs. These receptors all stem from a man younger than 30 in good health and CMV-seronegative. Each CDR3 is given with its conserved first and last residue. Each record gives: J gene, D gene, V gene, CDR3 length, CDR3 protein. D genes are given only for firm matches.

>TRBJ2-2|-|TRBV28|16
CASSLAGQPNTGELFF
>TRBJ1-2|TRBD1|TRBV5-1|14
CASSSEPVTGKATF
>TRBJ1-2|-|TRBV28|13
CASSPQGTYGYTF
>TRBJ1-4|-|TRBV7-2|15
CASSLAGQGGEKLFF
>TRBJ2-1|TRBD2|TRBV7-3|15
CASSWTSGRSNEQFF
>TRBJ1-3|-|TRBV6-1|15
CATTTIRGSGNTIYF
>TRBJ2-4|-|TRBV11-2|14
CASSFEGVSNIQYF
>TRBJ1-1|TRBD1|TRBV7-6|18
CASSRLAGGLDKNTEAFF
>TRBJ2-1|TRBD2|TRBV9|18
CASSFGTSGSIAYNEQFF
>TRBJ2-7|TRBD2|TRBV6-6|13
CASSYTGGYEQYF
>TRBJ1-6|-|TRBV27|13
CASSLGVASPLHF